What follows are 24 T cell receptor beta chains derived from one specimen sequenced in a study of tumor and adjacent non-tumor tissue in lung cancer. The library came from three nested PCR rounds adapted from ARM-PCR protocols. TCRdb re-called the multiplex PCR reads through MiXCR, storing one row per CDR3 protein. Of roughly 48,000 distinct CDR3 sequences in the sample, more than 55% were seen once. This sample's RNA came from whole unsorted tissue. This non-tumor lung sample came from over 3 cm beyond the tumor edge. The sequenced sample was distant non-tumor lung tissue. The receptors here all came from a woman between 70 and 85 years old with non-small cell lung cancer.

Points on this clonotype: A read error may produce the germline difference seen at one junction end. The chain recombines TRBV10-3 with TRBJ2-5; 8 bases fit TRBD2. This CDR3 has 18 residues. Germline CDR1 is ENHRY and CDR2 is SYGVKD. CDR3 in amino acids: CAISESRPSGSGQEIQYF. CDR3 nucleotide sequence: TGTGCCATCAGTGAGTCGAGGCCTAGCGGGTCAGGACAAGAGATCCAGTACTTC.

Note on this clonotype: One end of the junction does not line up with germline, which may come from a read error. J is TRBJ2-2 and V is TRBV11-2, with D possibly being TRBD2 (6 bases). CDR3 size: 17 residues. Germline V gives CDR1 SGHAT, CDR2 FQNNGV. CDR3 in DNA: TGTACCAGCAGCCCACGGCTAGGGAGGAAAACCACCGGGGAGCTGTTTTTT. Translated: CTSSPRLGRKTTGELFF. Full variable domain (outside the CDR3, taken from reference TRBV11-2 and TRBJ2-2): EAGVAQSPRYKIIEKRQSVAFWCNPISGHATLYWYQQILGQGPKLLIQFQNNGVVDDSQLPKDRFSAERLKGVDSTLKIQPAKLEDSAVYLCTSSPRLGRKTTGELFFGEGSRLTVL.

Note on this clonotype: This clone may be a read error of a much larger clone one base away. The genes are TRBV7-9 and TRBJ1-4; unclear D gene. Germline CDR1 SEHNR, CDR2 FQNEAQ (reference sequence). The CDR3 runs to 14 residues. The chain's CDR3 is CVSSLAGGGEKLFF. The DNA of the CDR3 is TGTGTCAGCAGCTTAGCGGGCGGTGGTGAAAAACTGTTTTTT.

This clonotype was detected only a few times. A much larger clone lies one base from this, so it may be a read error. This chain links TRBV4-1 with TRBJ1-3; 8 bases are shared with TRBD1. CDR3 size: 17 residues. The germline CDR1 and CDR2 sequences are MGHRA and YSYEKL. CDR3 bases: TGCGCCATCAGCCATAAAGGACAGGGTCACTCTGGAAACACCATATATTTT. This gives the protein CAISHKGQGHSGNTIYF.

The sample holds many counts of this clonotype. The rearrangement uses TRBV5-6 and TRBJ1-1; D ambiguous. V dropped 3 bases and J dropped 0 bases, with 6 bases sitting between them. The CDR3 loop spans 13 amino acids. Germline-derived CDR1 and CDR2 are SGHDT and YYEEEE. In DNA, the CDR3 is TGTGCCAGCAGCTACGATATGAACACTGAAGCTTTCTTT. This gives the protein CASSYDMNTEAFF.

This clonotype came up a few times. The chain links TRBV7-9 to TRBJ1-5; the D gene is possibly TRBD1 (5 bases). The V gene lost 7 bases and the J gene lost 5 bases, with 9 bases spanning the gap. CDR1 is SEHNR and CDR2 is FQNEAQ in the germline V gene (reference sequence). The CDR3 is made up of 12 amino acids. Here the CDR3 reads CASTPGDQPQHF. The CDR3 coding sequence is TGTGCCAGCACCCCGGGGGATCAGCCCCAGCATTTT. Together with reference TRBV7-9 and TRBJ1-5, the CDR3 gives the full variable domain: DTGVSQNPRHKITKRGQNVTFRCDPISEHNRLYWYRQTLGQGPEFLTYFQNEAQLEKSRLLSDRFSAERPKGSFSTLEIQRTEQGDSAMYLCASTPGDQPQHFGDGTRLSIL.

For this clonotype: This may arise from a read error, as a much more abundant clone is one base away. The conserved phenylalanine or tryptophan normally closing the CDR3 is absent here, so this likely arose from a read error. The CDR3 DNA sequence: TGTGCCGCAGGACAGGGTGGCTACGAGCAGTACCTC. Amino acid sequence: CAAGQGGYEQYL. V is TRBV19 and J is TRBJ2-7, with 8 bases fitting TRBD1. CDR3 size: 12 residues. The V gene end was trimmed by 11 bases and the J gene end by 3 bases; junction bases not matched to a gene: 6. From germline, CDR1 is LNHDA and CDR2 SQIVND (reference sequence).

In regard to this clonotype: Given a much more abundant clone one base away, this may be a read error. The gene calls are TRBV5-5 and TRBJ1-2; tentatively, D is TRBD1 (5 bases). The CDR3 runs to 15 residues. Germline CDR1 and CDR2: SGHKS and YYEKEE (reference sequence). CDR3 nucleotide sequence: TGTGCCAGAAGCTTTGCCGGGACTAAGCCCTATGGCTACACCTTC. Protein: CARSFAGTKPYGYTF.

Details on this clonotype: The final CDR3 position lacks the conserved phenylalanine or tryptophan, pointing to a likely read error. V and J are TRBV5-4 and TRBJ1-1; TRBD1 matches at 7 bases. CDR3 length: 15 residues. Germline loops: CDR1 SGHNT, CDR2 YYREEE (reference sequence). Here the CDR3 reads CAGSLGAGGNTEAFL. Here the CDR3 DNA reads TGTGCCGGCAGCTTGGGAGCAGGGGGGAACACTGAAGCTTTCTTA.

Of note for this clonotype: This clone may be a read error of a much larger clone one base away. This chain uses TRBV10-1 with TRBJ1-2, with 8 bases identical to TRBD1. Germline V gene sequence: CDR1 WNHNN, CDR2 SYGVQD (reference sequence). The CDR3 contains 13 residues. The CDR3 sequence is CASSEGTGYGYAF. For the CDR3, the DNA is TGCGCCAGCAGTGAGGGGACAGGCTATGGCTACGCCTTC.

This clonotype occurred many times. This chain joins TRBV10-3 and TRBJ1-5; 9 bases map to TRBD1. CDR3 size: 17 residues. In germline, CDR1 is ENHRY, CDR2 SYGVKD. J gave up 7 bases and V 8 bases, and 18 bases lay outside the gene matches. The DNA of the CDR3 is TGTGCCATCTCCCAGGGGTTGGGACAGGGTGAACGCCAGCCCCAGCATTTT. This translates into CAISQGLGQGERQPQHF.

About this clonotype: At one end, the junction sequence differs from germline, possibly due to a read error. V is TRBV5-1 and J is TRBJ2-1, with D possibly being TRBD1 (6 bases). The V gene's germline CDR1 is SGHRS and CDR2 YFSETQ. CDR3 length equals 15 residues. This CDR3 reads CASSLEIAGGNEHFF. The CDR3, as DNA: TGCGCCAGCAGCTTGGAGATAGCTGGGGGCAATGAGCACTTCTTC.

Comments on this clonotype: A much larger clone differs from this one at a single base, so this may be a read error. The chain has TRBV2 and TRBJ2-1; perhaps TRBD2 as D (5 bases). Germline CDR1 SNHLY, CDR2 FYNNEI. The CDR3 has 15 residues. The ends were cut back, 0 bases at V and 5 bases at J, with 11 bases in the middle. CDR3 sequence reads: CASSEAWESDNEQFF. CDR3 bases: TGTGCCAGCAGTGAAGCGTGGGAGAGCGACAATGAGCAGTTCTTC.

Of note for this clonotype: No conserved phenylalanine or tryptophan is present at the end of the CDR3, so a read error is the likely explanation. The gene calls are TRBV29-1 and TRBJ1-2; D is unclear. CDR1 SQVTM and CDR2 ANQGSEA come from the germline V gene. The CDR3 extends over 12 amino acids. The CDR3 region is CSAVAGTYSYTI. The CDR3 DNA is TGCAGCGCTGTTGCGGGCACCTATAGCTACACCATC.

Regarding this clonotype: This likely comes from a read error, as the CDR3 has no conserved phenylalanine or tryptophan at its end. J is TRBJ1-5 and V is TRBV6-1; TRBD1 might be the D (6 bases). Per the germline V gene, CDR1 is MNHNS and CDR2 is SASEGT. The length of the CDR3 is 16 residues. The CDR3 nucleotides read TGTGCCAGCAGTCCCCGACAGGTACTTAGCAGTCAGCCCCAGCATTTA. Translated: CASSPRQVLSSQPQHL.

A note on this clonotype: Without the conserved terminal phenylalanine or tryptophan, this CDR3 likely stems from a read error. The chain has TRBV5-1 and TRBJ2-4, with 8 positions matching TRBD2. V trimming: 4 bases; J trimming: 2 bases; junction bases outside the gene matches: 8. Looked up from germline, CDR1 is SGHRS and CDR2 is YFSETQ. The CDR3 is 16 amino acids. Here the CDR3 DNA reads TGCGCCAGCAGCAACGGGAGGGCCTGCTCCAAAAACATTCAGTACCTC. Translating gives CASSNGRACSKNIQYL.

This clonotype was found once. A junction end diverges from the germline sequence, so it may reflect a read error. This chain's CDR3 is CASIGAGENNGQFF. The CDR3 DNA follows: TGTGCCAGTATAGGAGCGGGAGAAAATAATGGGCAGTTCTTC. The chain carries TRBV6-2 or TRBV6-3 and TRBJ2-1, with 8 bases aligning to TRBD2. The CDR3 sequence is 14 residues long. CDR1 and CDR2 (germline): MNHEY, SVGEGT.

As for this clonotype: The junction does not match germline at one end; this may be a read error. This chain links TRBV4-2 with TRBJ2-2; the match to TRBD1 covers 10 bases. CDR1 and CDR2 (germline): LGHNA, YNFKEQ. The CDR3 has 17 amino acids. This CDR3 is CASSHRQGAINIGELFF. CDR3 DNA sequence: TGTGCCAGCAGCCATAGACAGGGGGCAATAAACATCGGGGAGCTGTTTTTC.

The chain links TRBV5-6 to TRBJ2-5, with 9 bases aligning to TRBD1. Germline CDR1 is SGHDT and CDR2 is YYEEEE. The CDR3 is 17 residues long. Trimming cost V 1 base and J 9 bases; bases outside gene matches: 16. In nucleotides, the CDR3 is TGTGCCAGCAGCTTGTTTGATACAGGGGGCGATTTGGAGGCCCAGTACTTC. This gives the protein CASSLFDTGGDLEAQYF.

This chain joins TRBV6-5 and TRBJ1-6; 7 bases line up with TRBD1. The trim removed 7 bases at V and 4 bases at J, leaving 13 bases unmatched. This CDR3 is built from 17 residues. Germline CDR1 and CDR2: MNHEY and SVGAGI. The CDR3 protein is CASNPGGGNSYNSPLHF. The CDR3 DNA reads TGTGCCAGCAATCCGGGAGGGGGCAACTCATATAATTCACCCCTCCACTTT.

Ten or more counts support this clonotype. This chain links TRBV12-3 or TRBV12-4 with TRBJ2-7, with D perhaps TRBD1 (6 bases). Trimming cost V 6 bases and J 1 base, with 13 bases left between them. The CDR3 runs to 14 residues. CDR3 loop: CASSPDRRSYEQYF. The CDR3 DNA is TGTGCCAGCAGCCCAGACAGGCGGTCCTACGAGCAGTACTTC.

With regard to this clonotype: A much larger clone lies a single base off, so this may be a read error. The chain recombines TRBV5-6 with TRBJ2-2; D not resolved. Trimming removed 0 bases from V and 5 bases from J, with 11 bases in between. Germline V gene lookup returns CDR1 SGHDT and CDR2 YYEEEE. This CDR3 comprises 15 residues. The CDR3 DNA reads as TGTGCCAGCAGCTTGGTTTCTAGGAAGACCGGGGAGCTGTTTTTT. Its translation is CASSLVSRKTGELFF. Complete variable domain (other parts from reference TRBV5-6 and TRBJ2-2): DAGVTQSPTHLIKTRGQQVTLRCSPKSGHDTVSWYQQALGQGPQFIFQYYEEEERQRGNFPDRFSGHQFPNYSSELNVNALLLGDSALYLCASSLVSRKTGELFFGEGSRLTVL.

Of note for this clonotype: A read error may explain this, as a much larger clone is one base away. As DNA, the CDR3 is TGTGTCGGCAGGTTGGGCACCGGGGAGCTGTTTTTT. It codes for CVGRLGTGELFF. This rearrangement joins TRBV6-1 to TRBJ2-2; unclear D gene. CDR3 length: 12 amino acids. In germline, CDR1 is MNHNS, CDR2 SASEGT.

In the case of this clonotype: At one of its ends the junction is not consistent with the germline gene, which may arise from a read error. This chain joins TRBV6-5 and TRBJ2-2; D not certain. Germline CDR1 is MNHEY and CDR2 is SVGAGI. This CDR3 has 14 amino acids. Here the CDR3 reads CTSSGHCRAGELFF. For the CDR3, the DNA is TGTACCAGCAGTGGGCATTGCCGCGCCGGGGAGCTGTTTTTT.